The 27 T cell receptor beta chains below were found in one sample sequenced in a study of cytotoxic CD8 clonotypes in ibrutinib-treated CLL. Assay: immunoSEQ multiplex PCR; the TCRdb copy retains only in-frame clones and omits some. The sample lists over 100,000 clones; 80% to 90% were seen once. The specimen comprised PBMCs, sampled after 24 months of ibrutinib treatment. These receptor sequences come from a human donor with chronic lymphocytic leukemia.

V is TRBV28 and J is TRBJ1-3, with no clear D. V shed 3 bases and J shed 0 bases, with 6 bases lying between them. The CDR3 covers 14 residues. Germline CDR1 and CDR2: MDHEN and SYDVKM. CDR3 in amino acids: CASSFLSSGNTIYF. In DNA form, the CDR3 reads TGTGCCAGCAGTTTTCTGAGCTCTGGAAACACCATATATTTT.

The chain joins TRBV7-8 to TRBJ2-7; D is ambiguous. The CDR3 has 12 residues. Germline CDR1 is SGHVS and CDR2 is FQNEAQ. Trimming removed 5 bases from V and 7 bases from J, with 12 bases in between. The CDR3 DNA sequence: TGTGCCAGCAGCGACCGGGTGGGAGAGCAGTACTTC. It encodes CASSDRVGEQYF.

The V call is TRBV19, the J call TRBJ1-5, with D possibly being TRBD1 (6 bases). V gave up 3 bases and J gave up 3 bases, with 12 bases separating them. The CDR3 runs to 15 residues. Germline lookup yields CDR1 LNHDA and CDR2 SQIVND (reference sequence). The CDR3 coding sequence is TGTGCCAGTAGTATGGGGGGCGCTTCCAATCAGCCCCAGCATTTT. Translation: CASSMGGASNQPQHF.

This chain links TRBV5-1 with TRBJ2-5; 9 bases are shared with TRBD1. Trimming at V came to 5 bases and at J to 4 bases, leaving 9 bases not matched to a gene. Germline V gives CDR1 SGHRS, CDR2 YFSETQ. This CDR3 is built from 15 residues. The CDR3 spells CASSFTGGLGETQYF. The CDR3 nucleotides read TGCGCCAGCAGTTTTACAGGGGGCCTGGGAGAGACCCAGTACTTC.

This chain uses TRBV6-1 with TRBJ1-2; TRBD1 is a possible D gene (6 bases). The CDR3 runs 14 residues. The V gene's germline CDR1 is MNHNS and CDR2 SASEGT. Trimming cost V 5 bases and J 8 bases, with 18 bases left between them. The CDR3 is CASSPVGGAGGYTF. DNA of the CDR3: TGTGCCAGCAGTCCAGTTGGGGGCGCGGGGGGCTACACCTTC.

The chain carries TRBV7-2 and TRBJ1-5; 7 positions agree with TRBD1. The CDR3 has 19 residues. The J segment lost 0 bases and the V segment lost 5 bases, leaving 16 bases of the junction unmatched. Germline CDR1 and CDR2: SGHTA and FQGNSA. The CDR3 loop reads CASSTRKKTGIYSNQPQHF. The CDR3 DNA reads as TGTGCCAGCAGCACCAGAAAGAAGACAGGGATTTATAGCAATCAGCCCCAGCATTTT.

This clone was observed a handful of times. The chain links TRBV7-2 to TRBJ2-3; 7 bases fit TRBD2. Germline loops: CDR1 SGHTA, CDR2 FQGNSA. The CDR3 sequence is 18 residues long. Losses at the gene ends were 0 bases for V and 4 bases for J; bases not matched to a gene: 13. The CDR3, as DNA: TGTGCCAGCAGCTTAGCCGGTTGGGCTAGCGGACCCTCAGATACGCAGTATTTT. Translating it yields CASSLAGWASGPSDTQYF.

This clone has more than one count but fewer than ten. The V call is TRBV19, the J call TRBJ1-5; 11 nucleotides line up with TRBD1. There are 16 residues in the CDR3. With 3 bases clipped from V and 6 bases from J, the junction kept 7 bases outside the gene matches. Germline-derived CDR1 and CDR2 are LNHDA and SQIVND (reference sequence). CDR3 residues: CASSIRGQGATQPQHF. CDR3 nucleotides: TGTGCCAGTAGTATTAGAGGACAGGGGGCAACTCAGCCCCAGCATTTT.

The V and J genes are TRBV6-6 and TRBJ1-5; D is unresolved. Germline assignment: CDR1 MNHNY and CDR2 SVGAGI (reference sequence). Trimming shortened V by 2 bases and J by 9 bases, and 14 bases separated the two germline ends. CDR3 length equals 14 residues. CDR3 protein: CASSYMQVPTPQHF. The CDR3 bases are TGTGCCAGCAGTTACATGCAGGTCCCCACGCCCCAGCATTTT.

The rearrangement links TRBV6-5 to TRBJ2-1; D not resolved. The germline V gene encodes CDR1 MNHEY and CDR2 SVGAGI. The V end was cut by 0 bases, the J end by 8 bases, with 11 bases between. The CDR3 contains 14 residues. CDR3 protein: CASSYSFVPDEQFF. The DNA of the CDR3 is TGTGCCAGCAGTTACTCGTTTGTGCCGGATGAGCAGTTCTTC.

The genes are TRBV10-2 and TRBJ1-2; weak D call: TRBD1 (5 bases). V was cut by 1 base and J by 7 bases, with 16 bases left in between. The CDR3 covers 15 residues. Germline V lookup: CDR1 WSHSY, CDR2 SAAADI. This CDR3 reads CASSELRQGTGGYTF. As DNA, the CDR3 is TGCGCCAGCAGTGAGTTGAGGCAAGGGACGGGTGGCTACACCTTC.

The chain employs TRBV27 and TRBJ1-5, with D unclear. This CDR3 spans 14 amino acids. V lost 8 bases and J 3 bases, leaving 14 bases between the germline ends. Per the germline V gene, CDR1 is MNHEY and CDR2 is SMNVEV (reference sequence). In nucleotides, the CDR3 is TGTGCCAGCCAGACATTTAGGGACAATCAGCCCCAGCATTTT. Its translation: CASQTFRDNQPQHF.

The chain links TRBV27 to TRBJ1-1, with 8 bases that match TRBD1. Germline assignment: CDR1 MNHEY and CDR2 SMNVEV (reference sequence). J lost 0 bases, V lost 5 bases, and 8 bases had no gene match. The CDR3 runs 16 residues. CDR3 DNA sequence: TGTGCCAGCAGTATAGGACGACAGGGGTTGAACACTGAAGCTTTCTTT. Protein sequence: CASSIGRQGLNTEAFF.

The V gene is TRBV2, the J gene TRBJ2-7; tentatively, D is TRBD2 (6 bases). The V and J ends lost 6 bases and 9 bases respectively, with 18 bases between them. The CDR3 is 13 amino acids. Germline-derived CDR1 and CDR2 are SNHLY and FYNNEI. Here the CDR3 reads CASRGRLSEGQYF. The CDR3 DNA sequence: TGTGCCAGCAGGGGGAGACTTTCGGAGGGGCAGTACTTC.

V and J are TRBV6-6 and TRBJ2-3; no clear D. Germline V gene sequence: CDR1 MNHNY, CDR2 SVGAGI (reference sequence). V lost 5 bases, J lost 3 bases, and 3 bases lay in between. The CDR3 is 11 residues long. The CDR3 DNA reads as TGTGCCAGCAGTGTTACAGATACGCAGTATTTT. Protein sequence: CASSVTDTQYF.

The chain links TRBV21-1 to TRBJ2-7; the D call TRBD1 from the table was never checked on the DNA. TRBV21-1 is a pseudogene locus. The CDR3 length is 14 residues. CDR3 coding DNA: TGTGCCAGCAGCAGAGACAGGGAGTCATACGAGCAGTACTTC. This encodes CASSRDRESYEQYF.

Here the CDR3 DNA reads TGCGCCAGCAGCAGAGGACAGGGCGAGCAGTACTTC. Protein sequence: CASSRGQGEQYF. The chain is built from TRBV5-1 and TRBJ2-7; 8 nucleotides align to TRBD1. Per germline, CDR1 SGHRS and CDR2 YFSETQ. The CDR3 consists of 12 residues. The junction had 3 bases not matched to a gene; V was cut back by 4 bases and J by 6 bases.

CDR3: CASSRGTGGSIQQYF. CDR3 coding DNA: TGTGCCAGCAGCCGTGGGACTGGCGGGAGCATCCAGCAGTACTTC. This chain joins TRBV7-2 and TRBJ2-7, with 7 positions matching TRBD2. V was pared by 5 bases and J by 8 bases, with 15 bases of the junction left unmatched. The CDR3 is 15 residues long. The germline V gene encodes CDR1 SGHTA and CDR2 FQGNSA.

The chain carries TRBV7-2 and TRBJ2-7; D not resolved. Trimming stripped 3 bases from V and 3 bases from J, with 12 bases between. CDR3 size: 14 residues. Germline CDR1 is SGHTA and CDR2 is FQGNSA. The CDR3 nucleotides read TGTGCCAGCAGCTTGGACGGACCTGGCTACGAGCAGTACTTC. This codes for CASSLDGPGYEQYF.

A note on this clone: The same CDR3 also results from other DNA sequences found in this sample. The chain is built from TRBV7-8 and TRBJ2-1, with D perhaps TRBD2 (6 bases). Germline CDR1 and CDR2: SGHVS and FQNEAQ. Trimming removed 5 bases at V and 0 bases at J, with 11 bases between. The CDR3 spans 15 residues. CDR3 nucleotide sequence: TGTGCCAGCAGCCCTAGCGCGAGCTCCTACAATGAGCAGTTCTTC. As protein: CASSPSASSYNEQFF.

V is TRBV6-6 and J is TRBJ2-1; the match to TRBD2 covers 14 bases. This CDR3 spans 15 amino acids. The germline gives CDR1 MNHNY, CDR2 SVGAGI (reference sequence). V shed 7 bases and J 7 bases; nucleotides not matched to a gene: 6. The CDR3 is CASIRLAGGQNEQFF. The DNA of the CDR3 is TGTGCCAGCATCAGACTAGCGGGAGGGCAAAATGAGCAGTTCTTC.

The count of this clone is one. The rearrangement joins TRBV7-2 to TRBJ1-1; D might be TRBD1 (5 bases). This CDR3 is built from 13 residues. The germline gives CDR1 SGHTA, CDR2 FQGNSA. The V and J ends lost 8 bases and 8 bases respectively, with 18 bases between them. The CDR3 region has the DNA TGTGCCAGCGCATGGGAAGAGGGGACCGAAGCTTTCTTT. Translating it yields CASAWEEGTEAFF.

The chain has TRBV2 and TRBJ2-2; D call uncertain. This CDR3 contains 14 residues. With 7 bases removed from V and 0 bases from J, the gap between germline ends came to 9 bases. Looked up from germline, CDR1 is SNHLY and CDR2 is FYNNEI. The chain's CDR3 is CASKNLPNTGELFF. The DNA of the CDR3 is TGTGCCAGCAAAAACTTGCCGAACACCGGGGAGCTGTTTTTT.

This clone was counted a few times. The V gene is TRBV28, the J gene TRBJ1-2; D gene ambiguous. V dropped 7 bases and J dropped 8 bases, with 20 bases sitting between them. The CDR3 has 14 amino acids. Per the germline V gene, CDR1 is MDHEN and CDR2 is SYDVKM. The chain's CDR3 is CASTRAGSPAGYTF. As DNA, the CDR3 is TGTGCCAGCACCCGGGCCGGCAGCCCAGCGGGCTACACCTTC.

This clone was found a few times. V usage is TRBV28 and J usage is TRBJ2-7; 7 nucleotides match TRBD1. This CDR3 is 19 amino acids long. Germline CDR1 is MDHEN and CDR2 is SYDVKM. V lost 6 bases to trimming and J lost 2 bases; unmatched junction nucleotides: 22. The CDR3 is CASRSDPQTGYVRTYEQYF. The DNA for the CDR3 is TGTGCCAGCAGAAGCGATCCCCAGACAGGGTACGTTAGGACCTACGAGCAGTACTTC.

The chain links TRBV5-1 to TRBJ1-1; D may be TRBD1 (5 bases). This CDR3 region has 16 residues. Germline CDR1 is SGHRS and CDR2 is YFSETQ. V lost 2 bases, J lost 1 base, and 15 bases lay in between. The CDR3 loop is CASSFWRGDANTEAFF. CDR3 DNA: TGCGCCAGCAGCTTCTGGAGGGGAGACGCGAACACTGAAGCTTTCTTT. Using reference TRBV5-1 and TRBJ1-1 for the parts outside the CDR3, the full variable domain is KAGVTQTPRYLIKTRGQQVTLSCSPISGHRSVSWYQQTPGQGLQFLFEYFSETQRNKGNFPGRFSGRQFSNSRSEMNVSTLELGDSALYLCASSFWRGDANTEAFFGQGTRLTVV.

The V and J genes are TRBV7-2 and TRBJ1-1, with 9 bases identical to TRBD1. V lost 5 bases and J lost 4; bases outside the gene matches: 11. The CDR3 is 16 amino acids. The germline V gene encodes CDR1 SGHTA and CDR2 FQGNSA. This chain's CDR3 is CASSAQGAGGSTEAFF. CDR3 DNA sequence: TGTGCCAGCAGCGCACAGGGGGCGGGTGGGTCCACTGAAGCTTTCTTT. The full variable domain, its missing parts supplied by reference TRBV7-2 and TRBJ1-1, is GAGVSQSPSNKVTEKGKDVELRCDPISGHTALYWYRQSLGQGLEFLIYFQGNSAPDKSGLPSDRFSAERTGGSVSTLTIQRTQQEDSAVYLCASSAQGAGGSTEAFFGQGTRLTVV.